This T cell receptor (beta chain) was observed in a study of blood T cell repertoires in COVID-19. Turning to the study itself: COVID-19 samples collected from the United States, Italy and Spain covered acute and convalescent phases. Sample material is recorded as cDNA or gDNA derived from T cells, B-cell-depleted T cells, or PBMCs.

The study recruited people aged about 18 to 95 years across about two dozen US areas. Participants reported their clinical history, and cohort assignment relied on those reports. This clone turned up a few times. The table came from immunoSEQ multiplex PCR; TCRdb's copy has only in-frame clones and leaves some out. The sample lists approximately 280,000 clones; about 89% were seen once. Sequencing was carried out using PBMCs or T cells enriched from blood (not recorded which). This sequence was found in a woman aged 18-29 years who had recovered from COVID-19.

In DNA, the CDR3 is TGTGCCAGCACAGACAGGATCCACTATGGCTACACCTTC. This sequence encodes CASTDRIHYGYTF. This chain links TRBV6-5 with TRBJ1-2; tentatively, D is TRBD1 (6 bases). There are 13 residues in the CDR3. V was trimmed by 7 bases and J by 3 bases, leaving 12 bases between them. The V gene's germline CDR1 is MNHEY and CDR2 SVGAGI.